This TCR beta chain was retrieved from a study of Graves' ophthalmopathy and Graves' hyperthyroidism. Background on the study: Peripheral blood was gathered at the point of initial diagnosis, before any treatment started. Regarding the study as a whole: Ophthalmopathy and stable hyperthyroidism were discriminated by a 13-signature model, with about 91% sensitivity and about 82% specificity.

Amplification from RNA transcripts yielded the TCR beta CDR3 regions. Second-round multiplex PCR came after a first-round RT-PCR that employed HTBI primers. TCRdb re-analysed the multiplex PCR reads in MiXCR, keeping a single row per CDR3 protein. Among hundreds of thousands of distinct CDR3 sequences listed, about 38% were seen once. CDR3 length equals 14 residues. V lost 8 bases to trimming and J lost 10 bases, with 23 bases between them. Germline CDR1 is MNHEY and CDR2 is SVGAGI. Patients with other autoimmune diseases, uncontrolled infections, pregnancy or lactation were excluded. PBMCs were isolated from an approximately 10 ml sample of fresh peripheral blood. Comment on this clonotype: Its specificity is unknown. A much larger clone differs by one base, so this may be a read error.

The sequence was collected from an adult man with Graves' ophthalmopathy. The specimen sequenced was peripheral blood. The chain recombines TRBV6-5 with TRBJ1-1; TRBD1 is a possible D gene (5 bases). CDR3 sequence: CASLWARGVYGAFF. In DNA, the CDR3 is TGTGCCAGCCTGTGGGCGCGGGGCGTCTATGGAGCTTTCTTT.